This is a list of T cell receptor beta chains from one sample in a study of blood T cell repertoires in COVID-19. The data were produced by immunoSEQ multiplex PCR, yet TCRdb's version contains in-frame clones alone and is incomplete. The table includes about 56,000 clones, roughly 90% detected once. The sample was peripheral blood. Every receptor here comes from a human donor in a cohort sampled during active COVID-19. Both conserved end residues are part of each CDR3. D genes are given only for firm matches. For some rows the clone size is stated as once, few or many, or as a class when expanded; others skip it.

clone_size	v_call	j_call	d_call	cdr3_nt	cdr3_aa
NA	TRBV28	TRBJ2-5	TRBD2	TGTGCCAGCTTAGCGGGGGGGCGAGAGACCCAGTACTTC	CASLAGGRETQYF
NA	TRBV5-1	TRBJ1-6	TRBD1	TGCGCCAGCAGCGCGGTCGGGGGGGACAGGGGGCAATCACCCCTCCACTTT	CASSAVGGDRGQSPLHF
NA	TRBV28	TRBJ1-2	NA	TGTGCCAGCAGTTTAGGCGGGGGCGAAGGGTATGGCTACACCTTC	CASSLGGGEGYGYTF
NA	TRBV3-1/TRBV3-2	TRBJ2-7	NA	TGTGCCAGCAGCCAAGGGGGCGGCAGGAAGAACTCCTACGAGCAGTACTTC	CASSQGGGRKNSYEQYF
NA	TRBV30	TRBJ2-7	NA	TGTGCCTGGAGTGTACATCGGGGAAGGTCCCCCTACGAGCAGTACTTC	CAWSVHRGRSPYEQYF
NA	TRBV29-1	TRBJ1-1	TRBD1	TGCAGCGTTGAAGAAATTTACGGCCAGGGGGGAGGAACTGAAGCTTTCTTT	CSVEEIYGQGGGTEAFF
NA	TRBV5-4	TRBJ1-4	NA	TGTGCCAGCAGCGCCAGGGGAGTAGTTGAAAAACTGTTTTTT	CASSARGVVEKLFF
NA	TRBV18	TRBJ2-7	TRBD2	TGTGCCAGCTCACCACCGAGTGGCGGGGGGGGTTCCTACGAGCAGTACTTC	CASSPPSGGGGSYEQYF
NA	TRBV9	TRBJ2-5	TRBD2	TGTGCCAGCAGCCCGGGGGGGCCCTACCAAGAGACCCAGTACTTC	CASSPGGPYQETQYF
once	TRBV30	TRBJ1-5	NA	TGTGCCTGGAGTGGACAGGTCAATCAGCCCCAGCATTTT	CAWSGQVNQPQHF
NA	TRBV9	TRBJ2-5	NA	TGTGCCAGCAGCGGACGACAGACCTCCCTAGAGACCCAGTACTTC	CASSGRQTSLETQYF
NA	TRBV4-3	TRBJ1-2	NA	TGCGCCAGCAGCCTCGGACAGCCGGTTAGTGGCTACACCTTC	CASSLGQPVSGYTF
NA	TRBV21-1	TRBJ2-7	NA	TGTGCCAGCAGGTTCCCTACGACAGGGAGCGAGCAGTACTTC	CASRFPTTGSEQYF
NA	TRBV4-1	TRBJ1-5	TRBD1	TGCGCCAGCAGCCAAGATCCGACAGGGGTAGGTCAGCCCCAGCATTTT	CASSQDPTGVGQPQHF
NA	TRBV15	TRBJ2-1	TRBD2	TGTGCCACCAGCAGACTTAAGCGGGGGGGCTTCTACAATGAGCAGTTCTTC	CATSRLKRGGFYNEQFF
NA	TRBV9	TRBJ1-3	NA	TGTGCCAGCTCTTCTGGAAACACCATATATTTT	CASSSGNTIYF
NA	TRBV7-2	TRBJ2-3	NA	TGTGCCAGCAGACCCGACAGGTTAATCACAGATACGCAGTATTTT	CASRPDRLITDTQYF
NA	TRBV19	TRBJ2-5	NA	TGTGCCAGCAGGGAAGGACAGTCCTGGGGGGAGACCCAGTACTTC	CASREGQSWGETQYF
NA	TRBV18	TRBJ1-5	TRBD1	TGTGCCAGCTCACCCGGGACAGGGGGGAATCAGCCCCAGCATTTT	CASSPGTGGNQPQHF
once	TRBV29-1	TRBJ1-2	TRBD1	TGCAGCGCGGGACAGCCGAACTATGGCTACACCTTC	CSAGQPNYGYTF
medium-sized	TRBV25-1	TRBJ2-7	TRBD1	TGTGCCAGCAGTGATAACAGGGGGCCGAGCTCCTACGAGCAGTACTTC	CASSDNRGPSSYEQYF
few	TRBV3-1/TRBV3-2	TRBJ2-5	NA	TGTGCCAGCAGCCAAGATCTCCTAGAGACCCAGTACTTC	CASSQDLLETQYF
NA	TRBV3-1/TRBV3-2	TRBJ2-2	TRBD2	TGTGCCAGCAGCCAAGAAGGCCCTAGCGGGGGAGGGGAGCTGTTTTTT	CASSQEGPSGGGELFF
NA	TRBV19	TRBJ2-5	TRBD2	TGTGCCAGTAGTATGAATGGGGCTAGCGGGCAAGAGACCCAGTACTTC	CASSMNGASGQETQYF
NA	TRBV2	TRBJ1-2	TRBD1	TGTGCCAGCAGTACGACAGGGGTAGGCTACACCTTC	CASSTTGVGYTF
NA	TRBV3-1/TRBV3-2	TRBJ2-7	TRBD1	TGTGCCAGCAGCCACCCCTTCAGGACAGGGGGCATCTACGAGCAGTACTTC	CASSHPFRTGGIYEQYF
NA	TRBV7-9	TRBJ1-1	NA	TGTGCCAGCAGCGCGACGACACATAACACTGAAGCTTTCTTT	CASSATTHNTEAFF
NA	TRBV7-9	TRBJ1-2	TRBD1	TGTGCCAGCAGCTTAGCATCCGGACAGGGGGGTTGGGGCTACACCTTC	CASSLASGQGGWGYTF
NA	TRBV6-4	TRBJ2-5	TRBD1	TGTGCCACCAACAGGGGATGTGAGACCCAGTACTTC	CATNRGCETQYF
NA	TRBV27	TRBJ2-1	TRBD2	TGTGCCAGCAGATCCCCTAGCGGGGGGGGCGGGCCCTCCTACAATGAGCAGTTCTTC	CASRSPSGGGGPSYNEQFF
NA	TRBV12-5	TRBJ2-5	TRBD1	TGTGCTAGTGCAGGACAGGGTAAAGAGACCCAGTACTTC	CASAGQGKETQYF
few	TRBV2	TRBJ1-5	TRBD1	TGTGCCAGCAGGGGAGGGACAGGGAGGTCTGGCAATCAGCCCCAGCATTTT	CASRGGTGRSGNQPQHF
NA	TRBV12-3/TRBV12-4	TRBJ1-2	NA	TGTGCCAGCAGTTTACAGGGGAACTATGGCTACACCTTC	CASSLQGNYGYTF
NA	TRBV3-1/TRBV3-2	TRBJ1-4	NA	TGTGCCAGCAGCCAAGTAGGAGGTGCGGCGACAACTAATGAAAAACTGTTTTTT	CASSQVGGAATTNEKLFF
NA	TRBV27	TRBJ1-1	NA	TGTGCCAGCAATGGACAGTACACTGAAGCTTTCTTT	CASNGQYTEAFF
NA	TRBV30	TRBJ1-2	NA	TGTGCCTGGAATCAGGGGTTCTCTGGCTACACCTTC	CAWNQGFSGYTF
NA	TRBV5-3	TRBJ1-5	NA	TGTGCCAGAAGCTTGGACAGGGTCCGGGCTCAGCCCCAGCATTTT	CARSLDRVRAQPQHF
NA	TRBV12-5	TRBJ1-6	NA	TGTGCTAGTGGTTTGACAGATAATTCACCCCTCCACTTT	CASGLTDNSPLHF
once	TRBV7-9	TRBJ1-1	NA	TGTGCCAGCAGCTCCCAGGGTCTCCCCGGCACTGAAGCTTTCTTT	CASSSQGLPGTEAFF
NA	TRBV5-1	TRBJ1-2	TRBD1	TGCGCCAGCAGCTTGGCCATAGGGGGCGCTAGGAATGGCTACACCTTC	CASSLAIGGARNGYTF
NA	TRBV4-3	TRBJ1-3	NA	TGCGCCAGCAGCCAAGCGTCCTACTCTGGAAACACCATATATTTT	CASSQASYSGNTIYF
NA	TRBV5-8	TRBJ1-1	NA	TGTGCCAGCACCCGGGGTGCTACCATGGCAGCTTTCTTT	CASTRGATMAAFF
NA	TRBV30	TRBJ2-7	TRBD1	TGTGCCTGGAGCCTTTTAGGGACAGGGGCCTACGAGCAGTACTTC	CAWSLLGTGAYEQYF
NA	TRBV25-1	TRBJ2-1	TRBD2	TGTGCCAGCAGTGAGGGACTACGCCAGTTCTTC	CASSEGLRQFF
NA	TRBV19	TRBJ2-2	TRBD2	TGTGCCAGTAGTAGCGGGACTAGCGGGGGCGTCACCGGGGAGCTGTTTTTT	CASSSGTSGGVTGELFF
NA	TRBV19	TRBJ1-1	NA	TGTGCCAGTACTAAGCGGGAGAACACTGAAGCTTTCTTT	CASTKRENTEAFF
once	TRBV5-4	TRBJ1-1	NA	TGTGCCAGCAGCCCCCAAGGGCGGGTCACTGAAGCTTTCTTT	CASSPQGRVTEAFF
NA	TRBV10-3	TRBJ2-7	TRBD1	TGTGCCACCAGACAGGGCCCCCGGGAGCAGTACTTC	CATRQGPREQYF
NA	TRBV5-1	TRBJ1-2	TRBD1	TGCGCCAGCAGCTTGGACACAGGGGGGGTAGGCTACACCTTC	CASSLDTGGVGYTF
NA	TRBV2	TRBJ1-5	NA	TGTGCCAGCAGTCCCCAGGGAAATCAGCCCCAGCATTTT	CASSPQGNQPQHF
once	TRBV9	TRBJ1-1	NA	TGTGCCAGCAGCGTAGAGGGGAGGGGACTGAACACTGAAGCTTTCTTT	CASSVEGRGLNTEAFF
NA	TRBV19	TRBJ1-1	TRBD1	TGTGCCAGTACCGATGCGGGGCAGGGGGCCATGAACACTGAAGCTTTCTTT	CASTDAGQGAMNTEAFF
NA	TRBV5-5	TRBJ2-7	NA	TGTGCCAGCAGCTTGGCCACTAGCAGGCTCTACGAGCAGTACTTC	CASSLATSRLYEQYF
NA	TRBV6-2/TRBV6-3	TRBJ1-1	TRBD1	TGTGCCAGCAGTCAGGGGGTTCTTATCGGTACTGAAGCTTTCTTT	CASSQGVLIGTEAFF
once	TRBV6-5	TRBJ1-3	NA	TGTGCCAGCATCCCCCGTCGGGGTGGAAACACCATATATTTT	CASIPRRGGNTIYF
once	TRBV2	TRBJ1-2	NA	TGTGCCAGCAGAGGAAAGACAGTGGGCTATGGCTACACCTTC	CASRGKTVGYGYTF
NA	TRBV3-1/TRBV3-2	TRBJ2-7	NA	TGTGCCAGCAGCCAAGACGGGCGGCAGGGGTTACCCATAGTTTCCTACGAGCAGTACTTC	CASSQDGRQGLPIVSYEQYF